The 12 T cell receptor beta chains below all came from one sample that was sequenced in a study of blood T cell repertoires in COVID-19. Repertoires were generated with immunoSEQ multiplex PCR, while TCRdb's copy carries only in-frame clones and drops some. In the table there are about 200,000 clones, roughly 85% of which are singletons. The sequencing sample was made of peripheral blood. The receptors were sampled from a man in his 60s with active or convalescent COVID-19.

The chain joins TRBV5-5 to TRBJ1-1; TRBD1 aligns across 8 bases. This CDR3 is 15 amino acids long. V lost 2 bases, J lost 1 base, and 4 bases stayed unmatched. Germline loops: CDR1 SGHKS, CDR2 YYEKEE (reference sequence). This CDR3 reads CASSFQTGANTEAFF. DNA for the CDR3: TGTGCCAGCAGCTTTCAGACAGGGGCGAACACTGAAGCTTTCTTT.

The chain links TRBV3-1 (or the pseudogene TRBV3-2) to TRBJ2-6; D might be TRBD2 (6 bases). V was clipped by 4 bases and J by 0 bases, with 16 bases between them. This CDR3 is 18 amino acids long. Germline V gene data show CDR1 as LGHDT and CDR2 as YNNKEL (reference sequence). The CDR3 region is CASSPRDWGDSGANVLTF. Here the CDR3 DNA reads TGTGCCAGCAGCCCCAGGGACTGGGGAGACTCTGGGGCCAACGTCCTGACTTTC.

The chain carries TRBV19 and TRBJ1-3, with 7 bases fitting TRBD1. This CDR3 is 13 amino acids long. Trimming removed 10 bases from V and 4 bases from J; junction bases left unmatched: 7. Germline lookup yields CDR1 LNHDA and CDR2 SQIVND (reference sequence). The chain's CDR3 is CATHRDSGNTIYF. CDR3 coding DNA: TGTGCCACTCACCGGGACAGCGGAAACACCATATATTTT.

This clone was seen more than once but under ten times. The gene calls are TRBV6-4 and TRBJ2-1, with a tentative D call TRBD1 (5 bases). The V end was cut by 3 bases, the J end by 9 bases, with 9 bases between. The CDR3 spans 12 residues. CDR1 and CDR2 from the germline V gene are MRHNA and SNTAGT. This CDR3 reads CASSDQGVEQFF. In DNA form, the CDR3 reads TGTGCCAGCAGTGATCAAGGGGTTGAGCAGTTCTTC.

CDR3 in amino acids: CASSRGPERGYTF. The DNA for the CDR3 is TGTGCCAGCAGCCGCGGGCCTGAAAGAGGCTACACCTTC. This rearrangement joins TRBV5-6 to TRBJ1-2; the D is unclear. The CDR3 length is 13 residues. V lost 4 bases and J 8 bases, leaving 15 bases between the germline ends. The germline V gene encodes CDR1 SGHDT and CDR2 YYEEEE.

The rearrangement links TRBV10-1 to TRBJ2-3; the match to TRBD2 covers 11 bases. Trimming cost V 8 bases and J 5 bases; bases outside gene matches: 6. Germline loops: CDR1 WNHNN, CDR2 SYGVQD (reference sequence). The CDR3 has 14 amino acids. CDR3 coding DNA: TGCGCCAGCGGTAGCGGGGGGGCTGGAGATACGCAGTATTTT. This encodes CASGSGGAGDTQYF.

The chain links TRBV7-3 to TRBJ1-6, with D uncertain. This CDR3 has 16 amino acids. With 0 bases removed from V and 6 bases from J, the gap between germline ends came to 12 bases. The germline V gene has CDR1 SGHTA and CDR2 FQGTGA. The CDR3 nucleotides read TGTGCCAGCAGCTTAACCCCGGCAGCGAGTAATTCACCCCTCCACTTT. Its protein product is CASSLTPAASNSPLHF.

The chain has TRBV27 and TRBJ2-3; tentative D call: TRBD2 (6 bases). Between the trimmed V and J ends, which lost 4 bases and 0 bases, there was a span of 14 bases. This CDR3 comprises 16 residues. CDR1 is MNHEY, CDR2 SMNVEV, per germline (reference sequence). CDR3 region: CASSSPGAGSTDTQYF. In DNA, the CDR3 is TGTGCCAGCAGTTCTCCCGGGGCGGGGAGCACAGATACGCAGTATTTT.

The V gene is TRBV5-1, the J gene TRBJ1-1, with D possibly TRBD1 on 5 matching bases. Germline CDR1 SGHRS, CDR2 YFSETQ. Trimming took off 2 bases at V and 2 bases at J, with 16 bases between the two ends. CDR3 length: 16 amino acids. CDR3 nucleotide sequence: TGCGCCAGCAGCTTAGACGGGGGGGTCTCCAACACTGAAGCTTTCTTT. This translates into CASSLDGGVSNTEAFF.

The chain recombines TRBV6-5 with TRBJ1-1, with D perhaps matching TRBD1 (6 bases). The length of the CDR3 is 14 residues. Looked up from germline, CDR1 is MNHEY and CDR2 is SVGAGI. V was pared by 7 bases and J by 0 bases, with 12 bases between. This CDR3 is CASKAGVMNTEAFF. DNA of the CDR3: TGTGCCAGCAAGGCAGGGGTTATGAACACTGAAGCTTTCTTT.

The J gene is TRBJ2-3, the V gene TRBV4-1, with 14 bases identical to TRBD2. CDR3 length equals 16 residues. After removal of 4 bases from V and 4 bases from J, the junction contained 4 bases not matched to a gene. CDR1 is MGHRA, CDR2 YSYEKL, per germline. The CDR3: CASSLRLAGGADTQYF. The CDR3 bases are TGCGCCAGCAGCCTACGACTAGCGGGGGGGGCAGATACGCAGTATTTT.

This clone was picked up one time. The chain has TRBV5-1 and TRBJ1-6; D might be TRBD1 (6 bases). V was trimmed by 4 bases and J by 5 bases, leaving 10 bases between them. CDR1 and CDR2 from the germline V gene are SGHRS and YFSETQ. The CDR3 is made up of 14 amino acids. The CDR3 loop reads CASSPTGNNSPLHF. CDR3 bases: TGCGCCAGCAGCCCAACAGGGAATAATTCACCCCTCCACTTT.